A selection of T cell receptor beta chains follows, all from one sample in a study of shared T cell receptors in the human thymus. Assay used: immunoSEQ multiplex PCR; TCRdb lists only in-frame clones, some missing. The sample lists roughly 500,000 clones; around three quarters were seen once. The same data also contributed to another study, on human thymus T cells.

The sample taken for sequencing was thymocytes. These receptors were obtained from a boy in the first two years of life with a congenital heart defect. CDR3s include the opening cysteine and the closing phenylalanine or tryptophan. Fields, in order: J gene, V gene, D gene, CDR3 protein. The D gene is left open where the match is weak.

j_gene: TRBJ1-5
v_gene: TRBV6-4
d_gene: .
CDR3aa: CASSVAGGSNQPQHF

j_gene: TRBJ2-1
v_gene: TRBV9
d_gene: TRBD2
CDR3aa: CASSVGLAGLFYNEQFF

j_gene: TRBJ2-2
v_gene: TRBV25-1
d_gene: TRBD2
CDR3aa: CASSELLAGVPGELFF

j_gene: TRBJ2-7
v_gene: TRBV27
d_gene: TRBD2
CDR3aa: CASRSGGYEQYF

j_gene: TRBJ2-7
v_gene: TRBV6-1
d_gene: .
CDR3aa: CASSEAETGSPYEQYF

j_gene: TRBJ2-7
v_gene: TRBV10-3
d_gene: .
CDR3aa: CAISSESSYEQYF

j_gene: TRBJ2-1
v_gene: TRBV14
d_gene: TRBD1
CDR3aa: CASSQQAGGQHNEQFF

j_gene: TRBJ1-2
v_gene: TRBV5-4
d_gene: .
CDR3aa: CASSPGWERGGRVYTF

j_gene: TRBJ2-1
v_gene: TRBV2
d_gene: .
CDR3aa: CASKDKQHDEQFF

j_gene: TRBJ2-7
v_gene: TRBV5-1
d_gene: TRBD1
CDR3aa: CATGTGSIDEQYF

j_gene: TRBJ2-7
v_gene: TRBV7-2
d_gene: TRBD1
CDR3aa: CASRGGLGQDSYEQYF

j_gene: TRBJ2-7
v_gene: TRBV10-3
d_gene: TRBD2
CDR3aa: CAARTRGYEQYF

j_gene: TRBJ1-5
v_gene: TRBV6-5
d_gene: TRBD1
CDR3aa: CASSKGGQGNQPQHF

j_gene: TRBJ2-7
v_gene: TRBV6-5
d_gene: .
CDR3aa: CASRETERYEQYF

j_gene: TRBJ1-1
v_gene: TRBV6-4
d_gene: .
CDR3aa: CASSDPRGLEAFF

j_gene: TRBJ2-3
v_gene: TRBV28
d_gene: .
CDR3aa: CASSLPAGDTQYF

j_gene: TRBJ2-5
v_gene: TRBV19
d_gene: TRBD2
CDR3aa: CASSSGLEGTQYF

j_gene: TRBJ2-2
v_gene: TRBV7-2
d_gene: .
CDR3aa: CASSLGRDSVNGTGELFF

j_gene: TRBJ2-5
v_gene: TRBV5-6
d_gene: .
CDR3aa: CASSERHLRETQYF

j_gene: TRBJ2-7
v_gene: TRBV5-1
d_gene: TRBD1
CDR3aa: CASTGVGSYEQYF

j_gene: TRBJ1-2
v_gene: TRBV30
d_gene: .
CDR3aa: CAWTPPRGRNYGYTF

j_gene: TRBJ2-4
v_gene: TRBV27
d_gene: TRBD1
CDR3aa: CASRPDRTGALAKNIQYF

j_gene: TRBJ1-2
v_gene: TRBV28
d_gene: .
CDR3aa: CASSQGTRGYTF

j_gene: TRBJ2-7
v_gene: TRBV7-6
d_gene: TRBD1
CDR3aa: CASSPGQGGYEQYF

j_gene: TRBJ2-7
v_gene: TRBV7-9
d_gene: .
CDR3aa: CANWGWTYEQYF

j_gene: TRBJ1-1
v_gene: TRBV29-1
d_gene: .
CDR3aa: CSVVGRRQTRNTEAFF

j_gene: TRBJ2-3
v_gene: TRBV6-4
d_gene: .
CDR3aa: CASSSSVSTDTQYF

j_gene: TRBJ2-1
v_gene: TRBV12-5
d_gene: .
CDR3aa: CASGLVLPGGEQFF

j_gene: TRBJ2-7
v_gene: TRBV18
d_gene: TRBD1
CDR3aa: CASSPRDRVSYEQYF

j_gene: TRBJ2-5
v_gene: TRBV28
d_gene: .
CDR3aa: CASSLCCGRRETQYF

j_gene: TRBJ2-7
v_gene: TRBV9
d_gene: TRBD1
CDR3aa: CASSGGQGLQYF

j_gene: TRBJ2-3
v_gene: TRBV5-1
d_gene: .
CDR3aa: CASSLALPPGADTQYF

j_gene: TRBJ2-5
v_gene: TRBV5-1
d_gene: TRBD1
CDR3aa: CASSGDRDRGLWTQYF

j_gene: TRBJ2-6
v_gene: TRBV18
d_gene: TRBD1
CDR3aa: CASSPPFGGTGVSGANVLTF

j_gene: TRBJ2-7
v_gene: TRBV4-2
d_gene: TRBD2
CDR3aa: CASSQPTSGTSYEQYF

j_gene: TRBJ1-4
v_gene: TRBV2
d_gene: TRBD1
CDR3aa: CAMGQGAYEKLFF

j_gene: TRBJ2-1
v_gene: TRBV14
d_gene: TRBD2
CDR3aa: CASSPPTSGRSPSNEQFF

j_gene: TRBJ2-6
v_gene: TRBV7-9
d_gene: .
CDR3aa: CASSSTRDNSGANVLTF

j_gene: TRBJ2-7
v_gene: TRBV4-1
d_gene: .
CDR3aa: CASSHSPHEQYF

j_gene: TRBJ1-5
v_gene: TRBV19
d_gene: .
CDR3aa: CASSIIGATDQPQHF

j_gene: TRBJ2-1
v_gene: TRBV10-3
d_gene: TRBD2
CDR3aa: CAISGGTSGQGEFDEQFF

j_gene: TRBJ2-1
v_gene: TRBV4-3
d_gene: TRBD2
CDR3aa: CASSHTTSGSYNEQFF

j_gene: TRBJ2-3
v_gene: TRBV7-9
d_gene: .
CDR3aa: CASSSGLRGRLDAQYF

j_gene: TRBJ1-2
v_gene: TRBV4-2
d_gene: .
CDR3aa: CASSQTGNYGYTF